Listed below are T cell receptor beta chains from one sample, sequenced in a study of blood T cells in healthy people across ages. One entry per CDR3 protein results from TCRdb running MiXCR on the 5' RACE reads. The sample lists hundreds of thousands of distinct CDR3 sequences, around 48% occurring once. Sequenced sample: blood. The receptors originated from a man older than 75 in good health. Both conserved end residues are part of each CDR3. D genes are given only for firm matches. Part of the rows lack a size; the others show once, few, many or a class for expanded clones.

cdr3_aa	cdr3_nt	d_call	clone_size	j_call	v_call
CASSLEIAGTSYEQYF	TGTGCCAGCAGCTTAGAAATAGCGGGCACCTCCTACGAGCAGTACTTC	TRBD2	.	TRBJ2-7	TRBV11-1
CASSLEGQPLSYEQYF	TGTGCCAGCAGCTTAGAGGGACAACCACTCTCCTACGAGCAGTACTTC	.	few	TRBJ2-7	TRBV7-2
CASSQSSQGFYEQYF	TGTGCCAGCAGCCAAAGTAGCCAAGGCTTCTACGAGCAGTACTTC	.	.	TRBJ2-7	TRBV3-1
CASSQGGSRRNEQFF	TGCGCCAGCAGTCAGGGCGGGAGTCGGCGCAATGAGCAGTTCTTC	TRBD2	few	TRBJ2-1	TRBV4-3
CASSRTGQGEAGYTF	TGTGCCAGCAGCCGGACCGGACAGGGCGAAGCTGGCTACACCTTC	TRBD1	few	TRBJ1-2	TRBV7-9
CASSYSTTVNYGYTF	TGTGCCAGCAGTTACTCCACGACGGTTAACTATGGCTACACCTTC	.	few	TRBJ1-2	TRBV6-6
CSARDRRVGAGTQYF	TGCAGTGCTAGAGATCGCAGGGTCGGGGCCGGTACGCAGTATTTT	.	.	TRBJ2-3	TRBV20-1
CASSLNLAGYNEQFF	TGTGCCAGCAGCTTAAATCTAGCGGGCTACAATGAGCAGTTCTTC	TRBD2	once	TRBJ2-1	TRBV7-2
CATAGLARDEQYF	TGTGCCACGGCGGGACTAGCGAGAGACGAGCAGTACTTC	TRBD2	few	TRBJ2-7	TRBV6-4
CASSLTRLDTQYF	TGTGCCAGCTCACTAACTCGGTTAGATACGCAGTATTTT	.	.	TRBJ2-3	TRBV18
CSARRSEPPANYGYTF	TGCAGTGCTAGACGGTCAGAACCACCAGCTAACTATGGCTACACCTTC	.	.	TRBJ1-2	TRBV20-1
CSVEGHGSPETQYF	TGCAGCGTTGAAGGTCATGGGTCTCCAGAGACCCAGTACTTC	.	.	TRBJ2-5	TRBV29-1
CSAPPGRNGYTF	TGCAGTGCCCCCCCCGGGCGGAATGGCTACACCTTC	.	few	TRBJ1-2	TRBV20-1
CASSGTGADTQYF	TGTGCCAGCAGCGGGACAGGAGCAGATACGCAGTATTTT	TRBD1	.	TRBJ2-3	TRBV9
CSLTGGGGFSSTDTQYF	TGCAGCCTCACCGGGGGCGGGGGATTCTCATCCACAGATACGCAGTATTTT	.	few	TRBJ2-3	TRBV29-1
CASSLSWLAGGPPNEQFF	TGTGCCAGCAGCTTAAGCTGGCTAGCGGGAGGGCCCCCGAATGAGCAGTTCTTC	TRBD2	once	TRBJ2-1	TRBV7-8
CASRGTGTGYNEQFF	TGTGCCAGCAGGGGAACCGGGACAGGCTACAATGAGCAGTTCTTC	TRBD1	.	TRBJ2-1	TRBV2
CASSLVALSGFPPGEQFF	TGTGCCAGCAGCTTAGTCGCATTGTCGGGGTTCCCACCGGGTGAGCAGTTCTTC	.	many	TRBJ2-1	TRBV7-9
CASSEGGGEAFF	TGTGCCAGCAGTGAGGGAGGGGGTGAAGCTTTCTTT	.	.	TRBJ1-1	TRBV25-1
CASSYTWTGNSPLHF	TGTGCCAGCAGTTACACCTGGACAGGAAATTCACCCCTCCACTTT	TRBD1	many	TRBJ1-6	TRBV6-5